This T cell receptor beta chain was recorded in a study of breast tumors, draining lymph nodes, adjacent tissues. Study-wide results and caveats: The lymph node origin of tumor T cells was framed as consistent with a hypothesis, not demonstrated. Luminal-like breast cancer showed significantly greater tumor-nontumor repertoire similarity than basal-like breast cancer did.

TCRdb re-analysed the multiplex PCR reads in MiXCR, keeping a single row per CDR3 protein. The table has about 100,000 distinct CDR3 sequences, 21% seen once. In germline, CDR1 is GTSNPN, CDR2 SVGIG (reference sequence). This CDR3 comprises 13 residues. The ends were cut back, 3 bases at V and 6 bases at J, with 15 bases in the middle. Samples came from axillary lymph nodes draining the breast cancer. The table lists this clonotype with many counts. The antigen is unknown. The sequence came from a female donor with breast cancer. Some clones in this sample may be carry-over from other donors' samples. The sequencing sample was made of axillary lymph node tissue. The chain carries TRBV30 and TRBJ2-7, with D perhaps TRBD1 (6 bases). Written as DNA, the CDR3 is TGTGCCTGGAGGAGGGACATCCGCTCCGAGCAGTACTTC. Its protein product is CAWRRDIRSEQYF.